A selection of T cell receptor beta chains follows, all from one sample in a study of CD8 T cells in Susac syndrome. Using its own MiXCR run on the immunoSEQ multiplex PCR reads, TCRdb lists one record per CDR3 protein. The sample records fewer than 350,000 distinct CDR3 sequences, 75% to 85% being singletons. Sequenced: CD8+ T cells from PBMCs. The receptors shown here come from a human donor with multiple sclerosis. The CDR3 runs from the conserved cysteine through the conserved F or W. Each record gives: D gene, J gene, clone size, V gene, CDR3 DNA, CDR3 protein. The D gene is left open where the match is weak. Size is omitted from some rows. Given values are once, few, many or a class for expanded clones.

TRBD2 TRBJ2-7 NA TRBV25-1 TGTGCCAGCAGTGAAGAGGGCGGGAGCTACGAGCAGTACTTC CASSEEGGSYEQYF
TRBD2 TRBJ2-7 NA TRBV9 TGTGCCAGCAGCGCCCGTTCACACCAGACTAGCGGGAGACTATGCGAGCAGTACTTC CASSARSHQTSGRLCEQYF
NA TRBJ2-7 NA TRBV27 TGTGCCAGCAGTCATGGGATGCCTTCCGAGGAGCAGTACTTC CASSHGMPSEEQYF
NA TRBJ2-2 once TRBV30 TGTGCCTGGAGTCCCGGGCAGACGGAGCTGTTTTTT CAWSPGQTELFF
TRBD1 TRBJ2-5 NA TRBV6-5 TGTGCCAGCAGTCCCGGGACAGTCTATGGGGAGACCCAGTACTTC CASSPGTVYGETQYF
TRBD1 TRBJ1-1 NA TRBV28 TGTGCCAGCAGGTCCGGGACAGCGGACCAGGCCGGACCGGCTTTCTTT CASRSGTADQAGPAFF
NA TRBJ1-5 NA TRBV20-1 TGCAGTGCTAGCGCTCGGGTGAGATGGCGGCAGGGCGGCAATCAGCCCCAGCATTTT CSASARVRWRQGGNQPQHF
TRBD2 TRBJ2-3 NA TRBV6-2/TRBV6-3 TGTGCCAGCAGTTACGGAGCGGGATCCAGTGATACGCAGTATTTT CASSYGAGSSDTQYF
NA TRBJ2-3 NA TRBV28 TGTGCCAGCAGGGGATGGGGCAGGGAACCAGATACGCAGTATTTT CASRGWGREPDTQYF
NA TRBJ2-1 NA TRBV27 TGTGCCAGCAGTTTAGTGCCGAGCTCCTACAATGAGCAGTTCTTC CASSLVPSSYNEQFF
NA TRBJ2-7 NA TRBV5-1 TGCGCCAGCAGCTTGGTTTGGGACTTCCCGCTCCTACAGCAGTACTTC CASSLVWDFPLLQQYF
NA TRBJ2-5 once TRBV24-1 TGTGCCACCAGTGATTCGGGATCCCAAGAGACCCAGTACTTC CATSDSGSQETQYF
TRBD2 TRBJ2-7 NA TRBV20-1 TGCAGTGCTAGAGATAGCGGGAGGGCCTACGAGCAGTACTTC CSARDSGRAYEQYF
NA TRBJ2-1 NA TRBV27 TGTGCCAGCAGTTTATCGATAGTACGGGACAATGAGCAGTTCTTC CASSLSIVRDNEQFF
NA TRBJ2-3 few TRBV7-9 TGTGCCAGCTCCCCCCCCGGGGTTAACACAGATACGCAGTATTTT CASSPPGVNTDTQYF
NA TRBJ2-1 NA TRBV11-3 TGTGCCAGCAGCTTCCGGGTGGCTGGAGAGCAGTTCTTC CASSFRVAGEQFF
NA TRBJ2-2 NA TRBV6-5 TGTGCCAGCAGTGGTTCGAACACCGGGGAGCTGTTTTTT CASSGSNTGELFF
NA TRBJ1-1 NA TRBV7-9 TGTGCCAGCAGCTTAGTTGCAGCCGCGACGGGCACTGAAGCTTTCTTT CASSLVAAATGTEAFF
NA TRBJ2-7 NA TRBV27 TGTGCCAGCAGTTTAGGGGGGGGACACTACGAGCAGTACTTC CASSLGGGHYEQYF
NA TRBJ2-2 NA TRBV9 TGTGCCAGCAGCCCTGGGACTTTGGGCGGGGAGCTGTTTTTT CASSPGTLGGELFF
NA TRBJ2-3 NA TRBV10-3 TGTGCCATCAGTGCGCCTGACAACACAGATACGCAGTATTTT CAISAPDNTDTQYF
TRBD2 TRBJ2-1 once TRBV12-5 TGTGCTAGTGGTTTGTCTTTAGCGGGAGGGCCCTCCAATGAGCAGTTCTTC CASGLSLAGGPSNEQFF
TRBD2 TRBJ2-3 NA TRBV3-1 TGTGCCAGCAGCCACGTTCGGTCGGGAGGGCCTACGGATACGCAGTATTTT CASSHVRSGGPTDTQYF
NA TRBJ2-3 NA TRBV27 TGTGCCAGCAGTCCCTACAAAAGCACAGATACGCAGTATTTT CASSPYKSTDTQYF
NA TRBJ2-3 NA TRBV24-1 TGTGCCACCAGTGAATGGGGAGCGACAGATACGCAGTATTTT CATSEWGATDTQYF
NA TRBJ1-5 NA TRBV6-5 TGTGCCAGCAGTTATGCAGGGAGCAATCAGCCCCAGCATTTT CASSYAGSNQPQHF
NA TRBJ1-1 NA TRBV28 TGTGCCAGCAGTACGGACGGACTGGAAGCTTTCTTT CASSTDGLEAFF
NA TRBJ2-6 NA TRBV15 TGTGCCACCAGCACCAGAGGCTCCACAGGGACGGGGGCCAACGTCCTGACTTTC CATSTRGSTGTGANVLTF
NA TRBJ1-4 NA TRBV5-1 TGCGCCAGCAGCTTGGGGACAGCACTCAATGAAAAACTGTTTTTT CASSLGTALNEKLFF
NA TRBJ1-2 NA TRBV12-3/TRBV12-4 TGTGCCAGCAGTGAGATTCCGGGGGCGGAATATGGCTACACCTTC CASSEIPGAEYGYTF
TRBD1 TRBJ2-7 NA TRBV6-5 TGTGCCAGCAGTTTCACCGGACAGGGCGGAACCTACGAGCAGTACTTC CASSFTGQGGTYEQYF
TRBD1 TRBJ1-6 NA TRBV12-3/TRBV12-4 TGTGCCAGCAGGACGGGACAGGGGAATTCACCCCTCCACTTT CASRTGQGNSPLHF
NA TRBJ2-7 NA TRBV7-9 TGTGCCAGCAGCCAGAAGGCGGTTTACGAGCAGTACTTC CASSQKAVYEQYF
TRBD2 TRBJ2-1 NA TRBV9 TGTGCCAGCAGCGAGAGGGCTAGCGGGATCGGTGAGCAGTTCTTC CASSERASGIGEQFF
NA TRBJ1-5 NA TRBV27 TGTGCCAGCAGTTCTTTGGACAGCAATCAGCCCCAGCATTTT CASSSLDSNQPQHF
NA TRBJ2-7 NA TRBV27 TGTGCCAGCAGTTTATCCGCCTACGAGCAGTACTTC CASSLSAYEQYF
NA TRBJ2-1 NA TRBV3-1 TGTGCCAGCAGCCAAGATGGGGGGAGTTTCCCCTACAATGAGCAGTTCTTC CASSQDGGSFPYNEQFF
TRBD2 TRBJ2-1 NA TRBV20-1 TGCAGTGCTAGCCCACTACTTTCCGGGACTAGTGATGAGCAGTTCTTC CSASPLLSGTSDEQFF
TRBD2 TRBJ2-5 NA TRBV13 TGTGCCAGCAGCTTTTCGGGAGTGGGGGGGAGAGAGACCCAGTACTTC CASSFSGVGGRETQYF
NA TRBJ2-3 once TRBV4-3 TGCGCCAGCAGCCAAGATGGGCGGCGAACAGATACGCAGTATTTT CASSQDGRRTDTQYF
NA TRBJ2-1 NA TRBV11-2 TGTGCCAGCAGCTTAGATATTGGCGCCGTACATGAGCAGTTCTTC CASSLDIGAVHEQFF
TRBD2 TRBJ2-7 few TRBV13 TGTGCCAGCAGCTCCGCACTAGCGGGAGGCTACGAGCAGTACTTC CASSSALAGGYEQYF
NA TRBJ2-7 NA TRBV5-8 TGTGCCAGCAGCGCAACCGGGACAAGCTCCTACGAGCAGTACTTC CASSATGTSSYEQYF
NA TRBJ1-2 few TRBV6-1 TGTGCCAGCAGGATGGGACACTCCGCTCGTGGCTACACCTTC CASRMGHSARGYTF
TRBD2 TRBJ2-1 NA TRBV15 TGTGCCACCAGCAGAACGTCTAGCGGACACAATGAGCAGTTCTTC CATSRTSSGHNEQFF
NA TRBJ1-1 once TRBV3-1 TGTGCCAGCAGCCAAGTCCGGTGTTCCCTGGAAGCCCGGGCAGGGGCGAACACTGAAGCTTTCTTT CASSQVRCSLEARAGANTEAFF
TRBD2 TRBJ2-2 NA TRBV28 TGTGCCAGCAGTTTAACTAGCGGGTTCCCCGGGGAGCTGTTTTTT CASSLTSGFPGELFF
NA TRBJ2-1 NA TRBV3-1 TGTGCCAGCAGCCCCAGTCGGACTTCCCTCGGGGATGAGCAGTTCTTC CASSPSRTSLGDEQFF
TRBD1 TRBJ1-1 NA TRBV7-4 TGTGCCAGCAGCAGGTCAGGGGGTGTTGCGGGGACTGAAGCTTTCTTT CASSRSGGVAGTEAFF
TRBD2 TRBJ2-7 NA TRBV7-9 TGTGCCAGCAGCTTACCAGCGGGAGTATACGAGCAGTACTTC CASSLPAGVYEQYF